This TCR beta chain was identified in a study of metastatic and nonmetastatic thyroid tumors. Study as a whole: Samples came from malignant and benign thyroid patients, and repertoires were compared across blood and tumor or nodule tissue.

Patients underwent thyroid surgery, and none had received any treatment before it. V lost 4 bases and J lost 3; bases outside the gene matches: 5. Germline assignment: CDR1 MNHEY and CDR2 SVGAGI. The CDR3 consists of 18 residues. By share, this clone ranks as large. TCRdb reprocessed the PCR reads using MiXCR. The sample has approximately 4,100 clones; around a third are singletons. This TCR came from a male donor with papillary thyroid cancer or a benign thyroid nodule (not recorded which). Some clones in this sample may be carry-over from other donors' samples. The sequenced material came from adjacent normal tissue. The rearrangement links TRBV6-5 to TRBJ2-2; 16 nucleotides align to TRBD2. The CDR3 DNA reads TGTGCCAGCAGTTCGGAGGGACTAGCGGGAGGGTACACCGGGGAGCTGTTTTTT. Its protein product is CASSSEGLAGGYTGELFF.